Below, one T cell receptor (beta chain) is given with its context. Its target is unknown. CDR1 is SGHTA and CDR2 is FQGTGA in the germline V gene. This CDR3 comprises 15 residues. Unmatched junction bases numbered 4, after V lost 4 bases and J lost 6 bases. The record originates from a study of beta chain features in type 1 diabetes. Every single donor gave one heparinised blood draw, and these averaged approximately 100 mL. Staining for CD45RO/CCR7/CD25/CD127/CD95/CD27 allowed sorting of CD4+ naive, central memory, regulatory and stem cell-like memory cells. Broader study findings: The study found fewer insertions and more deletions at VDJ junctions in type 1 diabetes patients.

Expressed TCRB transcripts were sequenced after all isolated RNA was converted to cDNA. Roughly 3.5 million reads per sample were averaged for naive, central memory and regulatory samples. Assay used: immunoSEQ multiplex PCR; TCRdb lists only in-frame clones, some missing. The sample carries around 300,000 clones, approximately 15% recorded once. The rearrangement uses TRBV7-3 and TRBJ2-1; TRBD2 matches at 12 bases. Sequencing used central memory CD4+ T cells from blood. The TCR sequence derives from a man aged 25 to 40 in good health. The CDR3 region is CASSWTSGVTNEQFF. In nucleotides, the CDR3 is TGTGCCAGCAGCTGGACTAGCGGGGTTACCAATGAGCAGTTCTTC.